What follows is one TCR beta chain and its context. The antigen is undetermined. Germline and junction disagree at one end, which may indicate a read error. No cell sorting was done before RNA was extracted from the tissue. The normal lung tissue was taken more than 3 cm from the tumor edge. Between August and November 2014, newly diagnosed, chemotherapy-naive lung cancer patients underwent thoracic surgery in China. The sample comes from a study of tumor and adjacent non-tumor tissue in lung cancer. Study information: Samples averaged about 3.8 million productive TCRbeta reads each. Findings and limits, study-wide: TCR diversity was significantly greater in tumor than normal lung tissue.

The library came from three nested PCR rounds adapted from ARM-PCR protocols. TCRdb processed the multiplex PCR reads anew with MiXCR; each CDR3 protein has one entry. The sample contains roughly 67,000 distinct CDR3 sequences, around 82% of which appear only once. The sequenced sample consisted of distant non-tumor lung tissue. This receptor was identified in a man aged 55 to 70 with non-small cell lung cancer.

CDR3 sequence (DNA): TGTGCCTGCAGTTTTGGGACAAGGGGTGAGCAGTTATTC. As protein: CACSFGTRGEQLF. This chain connects TRBV12-3 or TRBV12-4 to TRBJ2-1; D perhaps matches TRBD1 (6 bases). This CDR3 has 13 amino acids.